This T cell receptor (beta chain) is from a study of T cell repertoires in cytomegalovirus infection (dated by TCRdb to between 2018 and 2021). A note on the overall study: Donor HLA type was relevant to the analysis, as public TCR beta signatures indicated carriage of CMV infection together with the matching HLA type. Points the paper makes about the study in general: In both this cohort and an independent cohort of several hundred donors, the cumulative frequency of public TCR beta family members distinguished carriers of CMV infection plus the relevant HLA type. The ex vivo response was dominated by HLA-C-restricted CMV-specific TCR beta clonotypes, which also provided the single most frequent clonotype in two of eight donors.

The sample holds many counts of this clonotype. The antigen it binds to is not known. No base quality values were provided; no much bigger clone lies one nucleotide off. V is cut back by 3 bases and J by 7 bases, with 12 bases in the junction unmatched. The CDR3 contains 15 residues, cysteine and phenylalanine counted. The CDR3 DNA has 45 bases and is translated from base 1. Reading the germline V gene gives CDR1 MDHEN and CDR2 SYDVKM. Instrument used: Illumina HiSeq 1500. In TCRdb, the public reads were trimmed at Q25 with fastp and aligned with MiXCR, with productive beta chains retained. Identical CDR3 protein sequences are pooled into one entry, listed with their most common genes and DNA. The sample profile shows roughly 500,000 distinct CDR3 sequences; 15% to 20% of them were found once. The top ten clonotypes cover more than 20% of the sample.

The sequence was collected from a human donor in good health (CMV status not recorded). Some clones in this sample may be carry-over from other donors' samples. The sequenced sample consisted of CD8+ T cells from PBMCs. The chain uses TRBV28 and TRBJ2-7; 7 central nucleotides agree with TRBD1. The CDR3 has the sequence CASSFGPDRVWEQYF. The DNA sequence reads TGTGCCAGCAGTTTTGGTCCCGACAGGGTCTGGGAGCAGTACTTC.